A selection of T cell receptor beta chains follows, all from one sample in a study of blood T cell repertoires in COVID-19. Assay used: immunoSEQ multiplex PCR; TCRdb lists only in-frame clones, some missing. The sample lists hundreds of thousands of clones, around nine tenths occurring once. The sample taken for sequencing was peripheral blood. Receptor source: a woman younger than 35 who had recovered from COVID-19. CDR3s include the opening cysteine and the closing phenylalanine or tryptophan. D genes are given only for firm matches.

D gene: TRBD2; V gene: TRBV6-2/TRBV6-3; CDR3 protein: CASSYILAGETQYF
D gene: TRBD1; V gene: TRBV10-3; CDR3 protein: CAISAGTVQETQYF
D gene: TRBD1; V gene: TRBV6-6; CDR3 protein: CASSSVQGVTEAFF
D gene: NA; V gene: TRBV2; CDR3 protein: CATRAGPLPLENTIYF
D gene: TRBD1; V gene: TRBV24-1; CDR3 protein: CATSDSGQGGGRYEKLFF
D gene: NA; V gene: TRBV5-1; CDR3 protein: CASSLNYASTEAFF
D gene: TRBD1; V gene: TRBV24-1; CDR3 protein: CATSSTGGGTEAFF
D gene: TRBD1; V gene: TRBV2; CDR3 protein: CASSPDRGDSPLHF
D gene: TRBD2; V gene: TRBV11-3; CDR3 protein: CASSPGLVASEQFF
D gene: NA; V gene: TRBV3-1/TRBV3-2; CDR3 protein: CASSQGPVSYNEQFF
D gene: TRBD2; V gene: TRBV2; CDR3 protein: CASTPLAASTDTQYF
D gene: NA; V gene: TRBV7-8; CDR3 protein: CASSSILEFTDTQYF
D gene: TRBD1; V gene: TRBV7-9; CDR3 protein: CASSSRVQGSGNTIYF
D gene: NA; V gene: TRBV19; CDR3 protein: CASIRRNRLNTEAFF
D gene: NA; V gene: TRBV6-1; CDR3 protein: CASSEIWGGGYTF
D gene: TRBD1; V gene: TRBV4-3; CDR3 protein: CASSHLDRAFHHGYTF
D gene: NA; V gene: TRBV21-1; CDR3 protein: CASSPGDRGNNEQFF
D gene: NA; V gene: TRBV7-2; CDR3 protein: CASSLMGTLDYGYTF
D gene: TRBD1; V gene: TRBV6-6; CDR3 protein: CASSYSRDRGLEAFF
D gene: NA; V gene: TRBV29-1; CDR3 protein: CSVRLYAETQYF
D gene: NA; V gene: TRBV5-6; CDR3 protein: CASSLAATQGSSYNSPLHF
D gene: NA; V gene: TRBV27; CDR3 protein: CASSSQGNSKNIQYF
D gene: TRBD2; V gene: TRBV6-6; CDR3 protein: CASSPAGGRRYEQFF
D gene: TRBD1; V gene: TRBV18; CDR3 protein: CASSPQGADTEAFF
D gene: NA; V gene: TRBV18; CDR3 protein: CASSPGPPIAGNTIYF
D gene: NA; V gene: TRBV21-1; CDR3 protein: CATRSYGYTF
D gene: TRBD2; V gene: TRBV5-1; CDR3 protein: CASSSRGRLAAQETQYF
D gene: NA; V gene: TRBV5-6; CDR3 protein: CASSFATQTGNSGNTIYF
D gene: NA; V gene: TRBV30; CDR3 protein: CAWSVLRYGELFF
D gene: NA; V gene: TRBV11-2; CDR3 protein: CASSRDSTDTQYF
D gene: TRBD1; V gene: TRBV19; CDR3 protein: CASSSGGQRDYGYTF
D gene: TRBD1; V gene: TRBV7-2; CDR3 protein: CASSQTGGTGNTIYF
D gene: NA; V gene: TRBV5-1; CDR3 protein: CASSLERLTGELFF
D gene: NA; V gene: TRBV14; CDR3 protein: CASSQDRFAETYQETQYF
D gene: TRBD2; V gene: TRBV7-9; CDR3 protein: CASSLALAGEQETQYF
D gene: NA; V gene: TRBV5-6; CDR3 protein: CASSDPTLRRVIDGYTF
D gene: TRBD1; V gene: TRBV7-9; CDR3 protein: CASSRSGGGSSGNTIYF
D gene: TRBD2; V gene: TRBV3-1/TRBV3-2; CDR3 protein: CASSYQGQAKEREGPRNEQFF
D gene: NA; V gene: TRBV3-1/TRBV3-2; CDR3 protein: CASSLSGVLNTEAFF
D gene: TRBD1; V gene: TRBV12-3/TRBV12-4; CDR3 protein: CASSLTGVGGYTF
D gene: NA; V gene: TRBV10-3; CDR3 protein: CAISESLTVRTEAFF
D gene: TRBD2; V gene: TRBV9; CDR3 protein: CASSAPGGGGNTQYF
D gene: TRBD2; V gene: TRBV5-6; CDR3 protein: CASSPGLAGFTGELFF
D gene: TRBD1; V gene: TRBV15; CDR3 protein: CATSRGLYRGFIEKLFF
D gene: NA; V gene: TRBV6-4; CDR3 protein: CASSDSGGEYYGYTF
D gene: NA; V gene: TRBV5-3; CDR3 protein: CARSRYRVKKETQYF
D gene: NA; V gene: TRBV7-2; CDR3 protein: CASSLAYGSSYNEQFF
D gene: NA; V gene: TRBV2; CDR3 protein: CASSETGVLNQPQHF
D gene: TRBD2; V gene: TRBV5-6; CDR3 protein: CASSWLAGQPYNEQFF
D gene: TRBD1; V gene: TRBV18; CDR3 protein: CASSPPGQGRLGYGYTF
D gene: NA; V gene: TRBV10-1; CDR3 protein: CASIAGPSLDTQYF
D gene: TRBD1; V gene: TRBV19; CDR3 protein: CASSLRTGTQETQYF
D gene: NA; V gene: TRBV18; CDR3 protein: CASSPLRENTGELFF
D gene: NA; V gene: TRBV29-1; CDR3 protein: CSVDGGGTEAFF